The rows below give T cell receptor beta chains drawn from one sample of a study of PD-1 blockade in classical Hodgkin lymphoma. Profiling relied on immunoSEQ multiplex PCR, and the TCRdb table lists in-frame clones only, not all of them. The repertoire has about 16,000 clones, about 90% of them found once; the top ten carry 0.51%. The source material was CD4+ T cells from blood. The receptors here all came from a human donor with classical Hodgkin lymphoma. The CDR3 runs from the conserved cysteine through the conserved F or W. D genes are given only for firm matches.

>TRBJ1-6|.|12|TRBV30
TGTGCCTGGACAGTTGAATATTCACCCCTCCACTTT
CAWTVEYSPLHF
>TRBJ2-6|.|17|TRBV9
TGTGCCAGCAGCGTAGGGGGGCAGCTTTCTGGGGCCAACGTCCTGACTTTC
CASSVGGQLSGANVLTF
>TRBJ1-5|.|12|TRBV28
TGTGCCAGCAGCAGGGGCAATCAGCCCCAGCATTTT
CASSRGNQPQHF
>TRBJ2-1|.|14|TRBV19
TGTGCCACCTCCCGGGACCGGATCTACAATGAGCAGTTCTTC
CATSRDRIYNEQFF
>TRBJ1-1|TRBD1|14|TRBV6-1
TGTGCCAGCAGTAGACAGGGATGGGCCACTGAAGCTTTCTTT
CASSRQGWATEAFF
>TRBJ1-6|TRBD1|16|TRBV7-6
TGTGCCAGCAGCTTAGCATCGACAGGGAGTAATTCACCCCTCCACTTT
CASSLASTGSNSPLHF
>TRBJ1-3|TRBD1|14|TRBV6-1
TGTGCCTGCGGACAGGGACCGCCGGGAAACACCATATATTTT
CACGQGPPGNTIYF
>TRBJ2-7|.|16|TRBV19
TGTGCCAGTAGCTCCCCCGGGGGTCCTAGCTCCTACGAGCAGTACTTC
CASSSPGGPSSYEQYF
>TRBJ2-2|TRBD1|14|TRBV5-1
TGCGCCACCCAGGGGACAGGTGAAACCGGGGAGCTGTTTTTT
CATQGTGETGELFF
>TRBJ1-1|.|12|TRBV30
TGTGCCTGGACTAAGAAGACCCTTCTCGCTTTCTTT
CAWTKKTLLAFF
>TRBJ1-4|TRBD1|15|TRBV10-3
TGTGCCATCAGGGGAGGACAGGGCAGTAATGAAAAACTGTTTTTT
CAIRGGQGSNEKLFF